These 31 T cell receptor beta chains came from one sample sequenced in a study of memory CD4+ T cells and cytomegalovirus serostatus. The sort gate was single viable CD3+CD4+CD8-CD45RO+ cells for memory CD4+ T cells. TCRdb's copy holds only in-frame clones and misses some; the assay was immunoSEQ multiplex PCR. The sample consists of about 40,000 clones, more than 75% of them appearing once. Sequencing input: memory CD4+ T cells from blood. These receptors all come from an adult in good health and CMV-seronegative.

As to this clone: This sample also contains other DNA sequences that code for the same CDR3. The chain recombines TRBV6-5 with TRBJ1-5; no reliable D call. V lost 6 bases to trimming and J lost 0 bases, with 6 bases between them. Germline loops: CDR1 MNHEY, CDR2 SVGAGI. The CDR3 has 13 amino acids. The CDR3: CASRLDSNQPQHF. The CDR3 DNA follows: TGTGCCAGCAGGCTAGATAGCAATCAGCCCCAGCATTTT.

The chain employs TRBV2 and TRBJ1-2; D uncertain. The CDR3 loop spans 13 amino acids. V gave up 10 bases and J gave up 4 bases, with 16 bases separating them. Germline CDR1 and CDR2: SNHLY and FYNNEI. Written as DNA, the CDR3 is TGTGCCACCTCCATCTTGGAAGCCTATGGCTACACCTTC. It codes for CATSILEAYGYTF. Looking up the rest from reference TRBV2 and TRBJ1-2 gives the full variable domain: EPEVTQTPSHQVTQMGQEVILRCVPISNHLYFYWYRQILGQKVEFLVSFYNNEISEKSEIFDDQFSVERPDGSNFTLKIRSTKLEDSAMYFCATSILEAYGYTFGSGTRLTVV.

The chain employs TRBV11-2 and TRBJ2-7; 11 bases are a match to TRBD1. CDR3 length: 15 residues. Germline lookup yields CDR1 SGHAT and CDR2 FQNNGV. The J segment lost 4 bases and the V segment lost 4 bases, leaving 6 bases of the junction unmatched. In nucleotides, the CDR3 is TGTGCCAGCAGCTCCTGGGACAGGGGGATTTACGAGCAGTACTTC. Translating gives CASSSWDRGIYEQYF.

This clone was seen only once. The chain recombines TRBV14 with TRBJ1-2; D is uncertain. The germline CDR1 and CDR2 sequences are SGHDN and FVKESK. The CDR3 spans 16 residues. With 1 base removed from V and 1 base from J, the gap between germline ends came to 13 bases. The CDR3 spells CASSQGPSGSNYGYTF. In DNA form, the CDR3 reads TGTGCCAGCAGCCAAGGCCCCTCTGGGAGTAACTATGGCTACACCTTC.

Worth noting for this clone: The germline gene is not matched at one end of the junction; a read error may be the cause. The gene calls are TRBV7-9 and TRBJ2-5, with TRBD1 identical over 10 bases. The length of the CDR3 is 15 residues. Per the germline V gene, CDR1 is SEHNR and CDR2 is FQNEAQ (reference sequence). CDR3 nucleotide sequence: TGTGCCAGCAGCCCTAGAGGGACAGGGGCGACTCCCCAACACTTC. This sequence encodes CASSPRGTGATPQHF.

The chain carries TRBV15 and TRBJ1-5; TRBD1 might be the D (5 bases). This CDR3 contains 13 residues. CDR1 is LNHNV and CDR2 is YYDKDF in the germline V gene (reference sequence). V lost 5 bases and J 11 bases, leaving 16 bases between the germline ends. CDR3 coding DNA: TGTGCCACCAGCCTCACAGGCCAAAGGTCCCAGCATTTT. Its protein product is CATSLTGQRSQHF.

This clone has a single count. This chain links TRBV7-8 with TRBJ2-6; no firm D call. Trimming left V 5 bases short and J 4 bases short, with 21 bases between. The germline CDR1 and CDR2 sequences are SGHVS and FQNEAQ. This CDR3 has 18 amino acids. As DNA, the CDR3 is TGTGCCAGCAGCCCCTATCGAATCGTTACGGGCGGGGCCAACGTCCTGACTTTC. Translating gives CASSPYRIVTGGANVLTF.

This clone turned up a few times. In DNA, the CDR3 is TGTGCCAGCTCTAAGGACAGGGGGCTTCCCGGGGAGCTGTTTTTT. It translates to CASSKDRGLPGELFF. The chain combines TRBV18 with TRBJ2-2, with 11 bases aligning to TRBD1. This CDR3 has 15 residues. J gave up 6 bases and V 6 bases, and 6 bases lay outside the gene matches. CDR1 KGHSH and CDR2 LQKENI come from the germline V gene.

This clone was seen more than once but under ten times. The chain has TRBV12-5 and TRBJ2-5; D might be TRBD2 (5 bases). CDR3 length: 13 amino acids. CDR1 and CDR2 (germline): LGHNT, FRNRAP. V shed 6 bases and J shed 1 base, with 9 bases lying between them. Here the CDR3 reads CASGGGPQETQYF. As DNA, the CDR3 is TGTGCTAGTGGCGGCGGGCCCCAAGAGACCCAGTACTTC.

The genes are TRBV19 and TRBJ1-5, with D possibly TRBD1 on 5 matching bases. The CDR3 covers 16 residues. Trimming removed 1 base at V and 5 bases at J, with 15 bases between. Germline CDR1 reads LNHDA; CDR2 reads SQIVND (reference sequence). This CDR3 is CASSIGGRGLYQPQHF. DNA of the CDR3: TGTGCCAGTAGTATAGGAGGGAGGGGACTTTATCAGCCCCAGCATTTT.

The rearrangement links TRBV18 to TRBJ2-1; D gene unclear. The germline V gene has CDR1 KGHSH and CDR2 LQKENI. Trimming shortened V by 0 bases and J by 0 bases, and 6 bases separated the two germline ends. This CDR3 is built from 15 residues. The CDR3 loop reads CASSPPINSYNEQFF. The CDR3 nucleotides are TGTGCCAGCTCACCACCGATCAACTCCTACAATGAGCAGTTCTTC.

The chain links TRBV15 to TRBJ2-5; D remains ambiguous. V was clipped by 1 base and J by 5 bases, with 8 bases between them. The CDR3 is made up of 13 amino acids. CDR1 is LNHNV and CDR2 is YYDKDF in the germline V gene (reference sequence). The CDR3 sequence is CATSRAQTETQYF. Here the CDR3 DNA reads TGTGCCACCAGCAGAGCACAGACTGAGACCCAGTACTTC. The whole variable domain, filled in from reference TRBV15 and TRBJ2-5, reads DAMVIQNPRYQVTQFGKPVTLSCSQTLNHNVMYWYQQKSSQAPKLLFHYYDKDFNNEADTPDNFQSRRPNTSFCFLDIRSPGLGDTAMYLCATSRAQTETQYFGPGTRLLVL.

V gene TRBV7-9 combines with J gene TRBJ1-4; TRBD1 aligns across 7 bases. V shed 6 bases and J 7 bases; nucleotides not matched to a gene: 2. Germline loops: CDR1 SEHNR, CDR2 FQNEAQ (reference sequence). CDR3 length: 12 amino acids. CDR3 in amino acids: CASRGTAEKLFF. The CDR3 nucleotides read TGTGCCAGCAGGGGGACAGCTGAAAAACTGTTTTTT.

The CDR3 DNA sequence: TGTGCCAGCAGCTCTTGGGGGGGGGCCGGAGATACGCAGTATTTT. Its protein product is CASSSWGGAGDTQYF. The chain links TRBV7-8 to TRBJ2-3; D possibly corresponds to TRBD2 (7 bases). Germline-derived CDR1 and CDR2 are SGHVS and FQNEAQ. Trimming left V 4 bases short and J 5 bases short, with 16 bases between. The CDR3 contains 15 residues.

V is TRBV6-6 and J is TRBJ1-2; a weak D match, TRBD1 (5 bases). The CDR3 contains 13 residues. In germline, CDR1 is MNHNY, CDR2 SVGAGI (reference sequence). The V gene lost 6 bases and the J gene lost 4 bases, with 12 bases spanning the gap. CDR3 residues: CASRVQGGYGYTF. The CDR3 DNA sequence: TGTGCCAGCAGGGTCCAGGGTGGCTATGGCTACACCTTC.

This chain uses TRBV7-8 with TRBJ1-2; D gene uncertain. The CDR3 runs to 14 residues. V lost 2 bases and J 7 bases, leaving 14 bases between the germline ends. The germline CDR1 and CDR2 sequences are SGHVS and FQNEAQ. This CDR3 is CASSLRHLGSGYTF. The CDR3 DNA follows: TGTGCCAGCAGCTTACGACATCTGGGCTCTGGCTACACCTTC.

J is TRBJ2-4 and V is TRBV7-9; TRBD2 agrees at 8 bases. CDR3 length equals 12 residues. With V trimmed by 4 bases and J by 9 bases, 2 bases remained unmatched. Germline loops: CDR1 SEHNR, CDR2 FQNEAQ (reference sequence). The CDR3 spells CASSYGGGIQYF. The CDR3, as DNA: TGTGCCAGCAGCTACGGGGGGGGCATTCAGTACTTC. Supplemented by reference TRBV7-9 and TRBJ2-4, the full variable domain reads DTGVSQNPRHKITKRGQNVTFRCDPISEHNRLYWYRQTLGQGPEFLTYFQNEAQLEKSRLLSDRFSAERPKGSFSTLEIQRTEQGDSAMYLCASSYGGGIQYFGAGTRLSVL.

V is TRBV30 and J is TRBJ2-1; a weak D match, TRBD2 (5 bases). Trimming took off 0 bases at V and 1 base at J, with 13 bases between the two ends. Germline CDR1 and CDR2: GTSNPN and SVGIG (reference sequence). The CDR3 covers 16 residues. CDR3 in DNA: TGTGCCTGGAGTGTTCGGGGATTAGCGTCCTACAATGAGCAGTTCTTC. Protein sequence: CAWSVRGLASYNEQFF.

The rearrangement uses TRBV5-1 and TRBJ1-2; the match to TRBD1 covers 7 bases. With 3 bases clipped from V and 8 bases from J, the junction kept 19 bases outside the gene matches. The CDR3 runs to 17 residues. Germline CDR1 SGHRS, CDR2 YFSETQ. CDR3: CASSWGGPGQTGSGYTF. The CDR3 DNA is TGCGCCAGCAGCTGGGGGGGACCCGGTCAGACAGGGTCCGGCTACACCTTC.

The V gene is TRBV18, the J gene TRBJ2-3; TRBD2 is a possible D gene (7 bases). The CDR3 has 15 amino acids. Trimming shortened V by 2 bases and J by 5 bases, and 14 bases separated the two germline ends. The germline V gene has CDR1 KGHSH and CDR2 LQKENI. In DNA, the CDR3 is TGTGCCAGCTCACCAGGGGGGGGCCCTGGAGATACGCAGTATTTT. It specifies CASSPGGGPGDTQYF.

The CDR3 loop is CASIDPGQFYLGYTF. CDR3 nucleotides: TGTGCCAGCATTGATCCGGGACAGTTCTATCTCGGCTACACCTTC. The chain combines TRBV2 with TRBJ1-2; 7 nucleotides align to TRBD1. This CDR3 region has 15 residues. CDR1 and CDR2 (germline): SNHLY, FYNNEI. The junction had 16 bases not matched to a gene; V was cut back by 7 bases and J by 8 bases. Full variable domain (rest looked up from reference TRBV2 and TRBJ1-2): EPEVTQTPSHQVTQMGQEVILRCVPISNHLYFYWYRQILGQKVEFLVSFYNNEISEKSEIFDDQFSVERPDGSNFTLKIRSTKLEDSAMYFCASIDPGQFYLGYTFGSGTRLTVV.

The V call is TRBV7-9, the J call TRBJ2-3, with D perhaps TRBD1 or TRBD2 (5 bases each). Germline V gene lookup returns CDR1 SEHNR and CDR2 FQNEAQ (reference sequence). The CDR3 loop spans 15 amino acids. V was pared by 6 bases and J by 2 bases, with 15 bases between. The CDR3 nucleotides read TGTGCCAGCAGTTCCTTAAGGGACCCCACAGATACGCAGTATTTT. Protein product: CASSSLRDPTDTQYF.

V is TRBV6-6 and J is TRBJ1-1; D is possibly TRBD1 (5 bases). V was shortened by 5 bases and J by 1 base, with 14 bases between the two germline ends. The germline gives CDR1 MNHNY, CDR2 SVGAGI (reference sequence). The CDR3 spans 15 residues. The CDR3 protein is CASSPPRDGNTEAFF. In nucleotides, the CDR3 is TGTGCCAGCAGTCCCCCCCGGGACGGGAACACTGAAGCTTTCTTT.

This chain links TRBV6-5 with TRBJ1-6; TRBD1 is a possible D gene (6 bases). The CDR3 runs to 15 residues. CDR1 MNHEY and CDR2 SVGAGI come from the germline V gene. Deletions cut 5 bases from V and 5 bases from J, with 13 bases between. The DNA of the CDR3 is TGTGCCAGCAGTCCTCGGGACAAGGATAATTCACCCCTCCACTTT. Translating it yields CASSPRDKDNSPLHF.

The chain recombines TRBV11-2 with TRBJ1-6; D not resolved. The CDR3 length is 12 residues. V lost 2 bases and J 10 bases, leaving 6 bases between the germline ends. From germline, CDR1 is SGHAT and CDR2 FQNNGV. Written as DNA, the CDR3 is TGTGCCAGCAGCTTAACCGAGTCACCCCTCCACTTT. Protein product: CASSLTESPLHF.

CDR3 sequence (DNA): TGTGCCAGCTACGGAGGTGGCTACACCTTC. Its protein is CASYGGGYTF. The chain has TRBV19 and TRBJ1-2; D call uncertain. V was clipped by 9 bases and J by 7 bases, with 9 bases between them. The CDR3 contains 10 residues. In germline, CDR1 is LNHDA, CDR2 SQIVND (reference sequence).

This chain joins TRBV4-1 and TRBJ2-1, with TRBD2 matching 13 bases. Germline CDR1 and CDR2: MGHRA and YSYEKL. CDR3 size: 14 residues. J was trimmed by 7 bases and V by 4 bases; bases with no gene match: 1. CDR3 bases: TGCGCCAGCAGCCGGGGACTAGCGGGGAATGAGCAGTTCTTC. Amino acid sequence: CASSRGLAGNEQFF.

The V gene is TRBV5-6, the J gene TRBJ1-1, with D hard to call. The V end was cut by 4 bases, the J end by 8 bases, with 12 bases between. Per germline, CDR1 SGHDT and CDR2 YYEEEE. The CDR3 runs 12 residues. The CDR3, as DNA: TGTGCCAGCAGCCTGTACGGGATAGAAGCTTTCTTT. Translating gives CASSLYGIEAFF.

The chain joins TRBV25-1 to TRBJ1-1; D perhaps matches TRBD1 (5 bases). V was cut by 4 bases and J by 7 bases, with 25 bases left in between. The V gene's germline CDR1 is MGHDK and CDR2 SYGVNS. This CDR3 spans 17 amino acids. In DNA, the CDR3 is TGTGCCAGCAGTGCCTCAACGGCAGGGTCCGGGTTTGGTGAAGCTTTCTTT. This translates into CASSASTAGSGFGEAFF.

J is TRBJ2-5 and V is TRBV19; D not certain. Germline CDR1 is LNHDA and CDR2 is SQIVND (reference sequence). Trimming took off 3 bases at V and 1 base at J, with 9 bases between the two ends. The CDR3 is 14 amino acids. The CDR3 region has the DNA TGTGCCAGTAGTATTTCCGGAGTCCAAGAGACCCAGTACTTC. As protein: CASSISGVQETQYF.

For the CDR3, the DNA is TGTGCCAGCATAAGGGCCTACGAGCAGTACTTC. It codes for CASIRAYEQYF. V gene TRBV2 combines with J gene TRBJ2-7; D remains unclear. Germline assignment: CDR1 SNHLY and CDR2 FYNNEI. The CDR3 has 11 residues. V gave up 7 bases and J gave up 2 bases, with 6 bases separating them.